This T cell receptor beta chain originates from a study of CD8 T cells in Susac syndrome. The CDR3 runs to 15 residues. The trim removed 3 bases at V and 6 bases at J, leaving 8 bases unmatched. The germline CDR1 and CDR2 sequences are LNHDA and SQIVND (reference sequence). Reverse transcription of roughly 0.45 to 1 ug RNA was carried out with random hexamers. Amplification of TCR beta CDR3 across 54 Vbeta and 13 Jbeta was performed with immunoSEQ multiplex PCR. Each CDR3 protein gets one entry after TCRdb re-called the immunoSEQ multiplex PCR reads with MiXCR. The sample contains a few hundred thousand distinct CDR3 sequences, 92% of which appear only once. The table lists this clonotype with a count of one. The study sequenced TCR beta in blood CD8+ and CD4+ T cells.

The chain carries TRBV19 and TRBJ2-7; 10 nucleotides agree with TRBD2. The clonotype comes from a human donor with multiple sclerosis. Sequenced input: CD4+ T cells from PBMCs. The CDR3: CASSILAGAGSEQYF. In nucleotides, the CDR3 is TGTGCCAGTAGTATCCTAGCGGGAGCAGGAAGCGAGCAGTACTTC.